Sequencing of this T cell receptor (beta chain) was carried out in a study of identifying expanded T cells in peripheral blood. Whole-study results and caveats: Approximately 2-week clone count variance significantly increased as total template count grew. About 1.2 clones differed between technical replicates, versus around 15 and 19 over time.

Of note for this clone: Antigen unknown.

Method: immunoSEQ multiplex PCR; TCRdb's copy keeps in-frame clones and lacks some. The table shows 50,000 to 75,000 clones, with around four fifths occurring only once. No infections or other immune events were documented during collection. The CDR3 loop spans 17 amino acids. Germline V gene sequence: CDR1 WNHNN, CDR2 SYGVQD (reference sequence). Unmatched junction bases numbered 9, after V lost 6 bases and J lost 3 bases. The receptor's source is a person aged 18 to 69 in good health. The chain carries TRBV10-1 and TRBJ1-4; 11 bases match TRBD1. Sequencing used blood. The CDR3: CASRVDRGRAANEKLFF. Here the CDR3 DNA reads TGCGCCAGCAGGGTGGACAGGGGGCGCGCAGCTAATGAAAAACTGTTTTTT.